A single sample is the source of the 10 T cell receptor beta chains below, sequenced in a study of identical twins. In TCRdb, the 5' RACE reads were re-called with MiXCR into one record per CDR3 protein. Of 200,000 to 250,000 distinct CDR3 sequences detected, over 5% appear once; the ten largest clones hold about 14%. These records were also assigned to another study, of T cells expressing NK-cell markers.

Sequenced: CD8+ T cells sorted from blood. These receptors were taken from a woman younger than 30 in good health.

This clonotype was detected many times. The gene calls are TRBV7-9 and TRBJ2-1; perhaps TRBD2 as D (5 bases). The CDR3 totals 15 residues. Trimming left V 5 bases short and J 5 bases short, with 16 bases between. The germline gives CDR1 SEHNR, CDR2 FQNEAQ (reference sequence). As DNA, the CDR3 is TGTGCCAGCAGCCCTTCCGAGCGGACCAACAATGAGCAGTTCTTC. Amino acid sequence: CASSPSERTNNEQFF. The full variable domain, rest sourced from reference TRBV7-9 and TRBJ2-1, is DTGVSQNPRHKITKRGQNVTFRCDPISEHNRLYWYRQTLGQGPEFLTYFQNEAQLEKSRLLSDRFSAERPKGSFSTLEIQRTEQGDSAMYLCASSPSERTNNEQFFGPGTRLTVL.

This clonotype was observed at least ten times. This chain joins TRBV4-2 and TRBJ2-4; D is uncertain. This CDR3 has 13 amino acids. Deletions cut 0 bases from V and 6 bases from J, with 6 bases between. The germline V gene encodes CDR1 LGHNA and CDR2 YNFKEQ. The CDR3 DNA follows: TGTGCCAGCAGCCAAGATTTGGGAAACATTCAGTACTTC. Translation: CASSQDLGNIQYF.

The sample holds many counts of this clonotype. The chain employs TRBV5-4 and TRBJ2-2; TRBD1 matches 7 bases. The length of the CDR3 is 12 residues. With V trimmed by 2 bases and J by 8 bases, 0 bases remained unmatched. CDR1 SGHNT and CDR2 YYREEE come from the germline V gene (reference sequence). The CDR3 is CASSLQGGELFF. CDR3 coding DNA: TGTGCCAGCAGCTTACAGGGGGGGGAGCTGTTTTTT.

The chain couples TRBV12-3 or TRBV12-4 to TRBJ2-7; 7 nucleotides line up with TRBD2. Unmatched junction bases numbered 10, after V lost 4 bases and J lost 4 bases. This CDR3 contains 15 residues. CDR3 sequence reads: CASSSSGTLQYEQYF. DNA for the CDR3: TGTGCCAGCAGTTCGAGCGGGACTTTACAATACGAGCAGTACTTC.

This clonotype was detected many times. This chain uses TRBV10-3 with TRBJ2-5, with D possibly matching TRBD2 (6 bases). The V gene lost 4 bases and the J gene lost 5 bases, with 11 bases spanning the gap. Germline-derived CDR1 and CDR2 are ENHRY and SYGVKD. CDR3 length equals 13 residues. Here the CDR3 reads CAISALGRETQYF. The CDR3 nucleotides read TGTGCCATCAGTGCATTAGGGAGGGAGACCCAGTACTTC.

This clonotype was recorded many times. The V call is TRBV24-1, the J call TRBJ2-1, with D tentatively TRBD1 (5 bases). V lost 0 bases and J 9 bases, leaving 8 bases between the germline ends. Germline CDR1 is KGHDR and CDR2 is SFDVKD. CDR3 length: 13 residues. CDR3 nucleotide sequence: TGTGCCACCAGTGATTTGACAGGCGGTGAGCAGTTCTTC. It is translated as CATSDLTGGEQFF.

This clonotype occurred many times. V gene TRBV5-1 combines with J gene TRBJ2-3; 7 bases line up with TRBD2. Trimming at V came to 8 bases and at J to 5 bases, leaving 2 bases not matched to a gene. Germline-derived CDR1 and CDR2 are SGHRS and YFSETQ. CDR3 length equals 11 residues. In nucleotides, the CDR3 is TGCGCCAGTACTAGCGAAGATACGCAGTATTTT. Its protein product is CASTSEDTQYF.

A note on this clonotype: A much bigger clone sits one base away, suggesting this may be a read error. In DNA, the CDR3 is TGTGCCAGCAGTTTAGCCCCTAGGAGCTGGGGGAACACCGGGGAGCTGTTTTTT. Amino acids: CASSLAPRSWGNTGELFF. This chain links TRBV2 with TRBJ2-2, with D uncertain. Germline-derived CDR1 and CDR2 are SNHLY and FYNNEI. Trimming pared 5 bases from V and 1 base from J, leaving 20 bases between. This CDR3 region has 18 residues. Complete variable domain (other parts from reference TRBV2 and TRBJ2-2): EPEVTQTPSHQVTQMGQEVILRCVPISNHLYFYWYRQILGQKVEFLVSFYNNEISEKSEIFDDQFSVERPDGSNFTLKIRSTKLEDSAMYFCASSLAPRSWGNTGELFFGEGSRLTVL.

V and J are TRBV6-6 and TRBJ1-1, with unresolved D. The ends were cut back, 8 bases at V and 4 bases at J, with 5 bases in the middle. CDR3 size: 10 residues. In germline, CDR1 is MNHNY, CDR2 SVGAGI (reference sequence). The CDR3 is CASLGTEAFF. CDR3 in DNA: TGTGCCAGCCTCGGCACTGAAGCTTTCTTT.

This clonotype showed up just a few times. This chain links TRBV20-1 with TRBJ1-1, with D hard to call. Trimming took 5 bases from V and 1 from J, leaving 11 bases between them. Germline V gene data show CDR1 as DFQATT and CDR2 as SNEGSKA (reference sequence). The CDR3 has 13 amino acids. CDR3 residues: CSAPGPRNTEAFF. CDR3 DNA sequence: TGCAGTGCTCCCGGGCCAAGGAACACTGAAGCTTTCTTT.